The source of this TCR beta chain is a study of blood T cells in healthy people across ages. This clonotype was seen only a few times. Primed by a sample-barcoded 5' primer and a J-beta primer mix, a second PCR proceeded for 7 to 11 cycles. In TCRdb, the 5' RACE reads were re-called with MiXCR into one record per CDR3 protein. The sample holds approximately 800,000 distinct CDR3 sequences, under 30% seen once. There are 15 residues in the CDR3. Trimming took 8 bases from V and 3 from J; bases not matched to a gene: 11. Germline V gives CDR1 SNHLY, CDR2 FYNNEI. This sample was shared with a second study, whose subject was T cells of mothers and their children.

The genes are TRBV2 and TRBJ2-3, with 7 positions matching TRBD1. This clonotype was sampled from a boy younger than 18 in good health. Specimen: blood. The chain's CDR3 is CASRRNRGETDTQYF. For the CDR3, the DNA is TGTGCCAGCCGAAGGAACAGGGGAGAAACAGATACGCAGTATTTT.